This T cell receptor beta chain was sequenced in a study of blood T cell repertoires in COVID-19 (TCRdb year 2020). With regard to the full study: Collaborator samples came from the United States, Italy and Spain and covered acute and convalescent phases of COVID-19. The sample metadata nearly always contained a de-identified subject ID, COVID-19 status, age in years and sex. The prospective study material was composed of cDNA or gDNA derived from T cells, B-cell-depleted T cells, or PBMCs. HLA class I and class II types, where available, came from metadata supplied by the sample provider rather than from assay-based typing. The dataset comprised deeply sampled blood TCRbeta repertoires from subjects exposed to, actively infected with, or recovered from COVID-19. The repertoires were made available in a free public database intended to serve as a resource for research on the immune response to SARS-CoV-2. The samples were drawn from the first 160 participants of the ongoing ImmuneRACE study and from more than 1,000 subjects provided by 6 global collaborators. On the study overall, not on this receptor specifically: The quantity of clinical and demographic metadata differed by source and by participant and was supplied without curation.

Collaborating institutions collected whole blood in K2EDTA tubes following their own protocols. For TCRbeta analysis, collaborator samples were shipped as frozen whole blood, as isolated PBMCs, or as DNA extracted from either sample type. The immunoSEQ Assay, a bias-controlled multiplex PCR, was used to amplify TCRbeta CDR3 regions from genomic DNA. Concerning the study's data processing: Within the assay, amplification of reference gene primers was used to estimate how many nucleated cells each sample contained. To quantify the absolute abundance of each unique TCRbeta CDR3 rearrangement, sequence reads were collapsed and filtered. For each sample, productive Simpson clonality was calculated by taking the square root of Simpson's diversity index across productive rearrangements. TCRdb obtained this table from immuneACCESS and retained in-frame rearrangements with V and J assigned. These tables miss some clones; where compared with another copy, unresolved V genes account for less than half of the shortfall, and the remainder is unexplained. V, J and clone size are those of that table, while D and trimming were read from the DNA. Within this sample are tens of thousands of clones, with about 73% of them counted one time only. The ten largest clones take up 35% to 40% of the sample.

As to this clone: Its recognized antigen is unknown. Base qualities are not recorded, but no much larger clone differs from it by a single base.

The sequence was obtained from a woman in her sixties or seventies with acute or convalescent COVID-19. Sequenced input: peripheral blood.

The nucleotide sequence is TGTGCCAGCTCCGGGTTACCGGGACAGGGGTACTACGAGCAGTACTTC. This encodes CASSGLPGQGYYEQYF. The V and J genes are TRBV18 and TRBJ2-7, with TRBD1 matching 10 junction bases. For CDR1 and CDR2, the germline V gene lists KGHSH and LQKENI. From the cysteine through the phenylalanine, the CDR3 covers 16 amino acids. This entry keeps only the CDR3 DNA: 48 bases, framed from base 1. Relative to germline, V is missing 6 bases and J is missing 3 bases, with 11 bases of the junction outside any gene match.